These 8 T cell receptor beta chains were all obtained from the same sample, sequenced in a study of tumor and adjacent non-tumor tissue in lung cancer. Three rounds of nested PCR, following a modified ARM-PCR protocol, produced the TCRbeta library. From the multiplex PCR reads, TCRdb called clonotypes with MiXCR, one entry per CDR3 protein. Of 60,000 to 70,000 distinct CDR3 sequences listed, around three quarters are singletons. This sample's RNA came from whole unsorted tissue. More than 3 cm separated this lung sample from the edge of the tumor. The material sequenced was distant non-tumor lung tissue. The source is a man in his 60s with non-small cell lung cancer.

A remark on this clonotype: A junction boundary mismatches the germline segment, possibly from a read error. The chain is built from TRBV6-5 and TRBJ1-6; no reliable D call. This CDR3 has 17 amino acids. The germline gives CDR1 MNHEY, CDR2 SVGAGI. CDR3: CASSTGSLSSYNSPLHF. DNA for the CDR3: TGTGCAAGCAGCACTGGGAGTTTGAGCTCCTATAATTCACCCCTCCACTTT.

This clonotype was observed a single time. Compared with germline, one end of the junction differs, possibly owing to a read error. The chain recombines TRBV12-3 or TRBV12-4 with TRBJ2-1, with 12 bases lining up with TRBD2. CDR3 size: 14 residues. CDR3 amino acids: CASNAGLAGNEQLF. CDR3 coding DNA: TGTGCCAGCAATGCTGGACTAGCGGGAAATGAGCAGTTATTC.

V is TRBV24-1 and J is TRBJ2-1; 11 bases map to TRBD2. This CDR3 region has 16 residues. V shed 5 bases and J 5 bases; nucleotides not matched to a gene: 7. From germline, CDR1 is KGHDR and CDR2 SFDVKD. The CDR3 loop reads CATSGFLAGGNNEQFF. The DNA of the CDR3 is TGTGCCACCAGTGGTTTCCTAGCGGGAGGAAACAATGAGCAGTTCTTC.

Of note for this clonotype: The CDR3 end shows no conserved phenylalanine or tryptophan, and so a read error is likely. CDR3 protein: CASSKDMYQETQYL. CDR3 sequence (DNA): TGTGCCAGCAGCAAAGACATGTATCAAGAGACCCAGTACCTC. The V and J genes are TRBV11-1 and TRBJ2-5; unclear D gene. In germline, CDR1 is SGHAT, CDR2 FQDESV (reference sequence). CDR3 size: 14 residues. With 5 bases removed from V and 2 bases from J, the gap between germline ends came to 12 bases.

The gene calls are TRBV12-3 or TRBV12-4 and TRBJ2-7; 12 nucleotides agree with TRBD1. The CDR3 is made up of 14 amino acids. J lost 6 bases, V lost 10 bases, and 10 bases had no gene match. For the CDR3, the DNA is TGTGCCATCACCCTCGGGACAGGGGGCTCCGAGCAGTACTTC. Translating gives CAITLGTGGSEQYF.

As to this clonotype: In this CDR3 the conserved last residue, phenylalanine or tryptophan, is missing, so a read error is likely. The J gene is TRBJ1-1, the V gene TRBV4-1; D gene unclear. The germline V gene has CDR1 MGHRA and CDR2 YSYEKL. The CDR3 has 11 amino acids. V was cut by 1 base and J by 6 bases, with 3 bases left in between. The CDR3 DNA reads TGCGCCAGCAGCCAAGGCTCTGAAGCTTTCTCT. The encoded protein is CASSQGSEAFS.

The CDR3 nucleotides read TGTATCAGCAGTGCTCTAACAGGGGGTAAAGAGACCCAGTACTTC. Residues: CISSALTGGKETQYF. This sequence joins TRBV6-1 and TRBJ2-5; 8 bases align to TRBD1. Per the germline V gene, CDR1 is MNHNS and CDR2 is SASEGT. This CDR3 is 15 amino acids long.

Regarding this clonotype: The CDR3 end shows no conserved phenylalanine or tryptophan, and so a read error is likely. This chain uses TRBV29-1 with TRBJ2-5, with TRBD2 identical over 7 bases. In germline, CDR1 is SQVTM, CDR2 ANQGSEA. With V trimmed by 6 bases and J by 5 bases, 18 bases remained unmatched. The CDR3 spans 16 residues. The CDR3 spells CSVAGLLGEFGETQYI. The CDR3 DNA follows: TGCAGCGTAGCGGGACTATTGGGAGAATTCGGTGAGACCCAGTACATC.